This T cell receptor (beta chain) was retrieved from a study of blood T cells in healthy people across ages. Between the trimmed V and J ends, which lost 2 bases and 4 bases, there was a span of 14 bases. There are 15 residues in the CDR3. Germline V CDR1 and CDR2: MNHEY, SVGAGI. It was with a sample-barcoded 5' primer and a J-beta primer mix that a second PCR of roughly 7 to 12 cycles was run. TCRdb analysed the 5' RACE reads with MiXCR anew, one entry per CDR3 protein. The sample holds 850,000 to 1,300,000 distinct CDR3 sequences, 40% to 45% seen once. Study results and limitations: There were more naive CD4+ cells and higher diversity in long-lived donors than in aged donors. Older individuals had lower TCR beta diversity per million T cells (the decline was roughly linear).

As regards this clonotype: Its specificity is not known.

Each donor was a healthy Caucasian individual from Russia, aged roughly 6 to 90. The sequenced sample was blood. The TCR was taken from a woman aged 60 to 75 in good health. The chain employs TRBV6-5 and TRBJ1-2; no clear D gene. For the CDR3, the DNA is TGTGCCAGCAGTTACGGCAGGCCCAGCGGCTATGGCTACACCTTC. Protein sequence: CASSYGRPSGYGYTF.